The 3 T cell receptor beta chains below all came from one sample that was sequenced in a study of neurological immune-mediated disorders. In TCRdb, the 5' RACE reads were re-called with MiXCR into one record per CDR3 protein. The sample has roughly 25,000 distinct CDR3 sequences; roughly 13% are singletons. The sample's time point: technical triplicate 1. Sequencing used CD4+ T cells from blood. These receptors all come from a female donor with HTLV-1-associated myelopathy (HAM/TSP).

By sample fraction, this clonotype is medium-sized. V gene TRBV7-2 combines with J gene TRBJ2-3; D gene uncertain. Germline V lookup: CDR1 SGHTA, CDR2 FQGNSA. CDR3 size: 15 residues. The germline V and J ends were trimmed by 0 bases and 0 bases, with 7 bases remaining between them. The CDR3 DNA reads TGTGCCAGCAGCTTAGCCCCACCTAGCACAGATACGCAGTATTTT. It translates to CASSLAPPSTDTQYF. Variable domain in full (rest from reference TRBV7-2 and TRBJ2-3): GAGVSQSPSNKVTEKGKDVELRCDPISGHTALYWYRQSLGQGLEFLIYFQGNSAPDKSGLPSDRFSAERTGGSVSTLTIQRTQQEDSAVYLCASSLAPPSTDTQYFGPGTRLTVL.

This clonotype was seen many times. V and J are TRBV12-3 or TRBV12-4 and TRBJ2-4; 8 nucleotides match TRBD1. The CDR3 extends over 12 amino acids. The junction had 3 bases not matched to a gene; V was cut back by 6 bases and J by 8 bases. The CDR3 loop reads CASSDRGYIQYF. In DNA, the CDR3 is TGTGCCAGCAGCGACAGGGGTTACATTCAGTACTTC.

This clonotype showed up many times. CDR3 amino acids: CATSRDTSGGYNEQFF. The CDR3 nucleotides read TGTGCCACCAGCAGAGATACTAGCGGGGGGTACAATGAGCAGTTCTTC. The chain combines TRBV15 with TRBJ2-1, with 12 bases fitting TRBD2. This CDR3 has 16 amino acids. The ends lost 0 bases at V and 4 bases at J; junction bases unmatched: 1. CDR1 and CDR2 from the germline V gene are LNHNV and YYDKDF (reference sequence).